This T cell receptor (beta chain) stems from a study of T cells and copy number aberrations in small-cell lung cancer. This table comes from immunoSEQ multiplex PCR, and its TCRdb copy is limited to in-frame clones, with some not included. The data show some 1,700 clones, about 82% seen once. Germline CDR1 is KGHSH and CDR2 is LQKENI. V lost 6 bases and J 4 bases, leaving 15 bases between the germline ends. The CDR3 has 14 residues. V and J are TRBV18 and TRBJ2-5; perhaps TRBD2 as D (6 bases). Sequencing was carried out using normal tissue next to the tumor. This TCR was recovered from a man aged 55 to 70 with small cell lung cancer. CDR3 in DNA: TGTGCCAGCTCCCCGTGGCAGGGAGGAGAGACCCAGTACTTC. This sequence encodes CASSPWQGGETQYF.